A single sample is the source of the 22 T cell receptor beta chains below, sequenced in a study of vaccination effects on CD4 cells after COVID-19. Expansion with viral peptide pools was applied to antigen-specific CD4+ T cells by the ViraFEST assay prior to sequencing. When more than 9 days of culture had elapsed, CD4+ T cells were isolated. Using immunoSEQ multiplex PCR, the repertoire was profiled, and TCRdb retains in-frame clones only, with some absent. The data contain some 59,000 clones, 65% to 90% of them singletons. What these receptors recognize is not known. The sample was CD4+ T cells from PBMCs cultured with HCoV-229E spike peptides, taken before COVID-19 vaccination. The receptor source for this set is a human donor who received a COVID-19 vaccine.

The rearrangement links TRBV6-5 to TRBJ1-6, with D tentatively TRBD1 (5 bases). Trimming removed 5 bases at V and 5 bases at J, with 13 bases between. The germline V gene encodes CDR1 MNHEY and CDR2 SVGAGI. This CDR3 is 15 amino acids long. CDR3 protein: CASSPGSPHNSPLHF. The CDR3 nucleotides read TGTGCCAGCAGTCCAGGGAGCCCTCATAATTCACCCCTCCACTTT.

The rearrangement uses TRBV28 and TRBJ1-2; D gene uncertain. The V gene's germline CDR1 is MDHEN and CDR2 SYDVKM. The CDR3 consists of 15 residues. The V and J ends lost 2 bases and 0 bases respectively, with 10 bases between them. The CDR3: CASSLGKRANYGYTF. CDR3 coding DNA: TGTGCCAGCAGTTTAGGCAAAAGGGCTAACTATGGCTACACCTTC.

This sequence joins TRBV7-8 and TRBJ2-3, with D possibly TRBD2 on 6 matching bases. Germline loops: CDR1 SGHVS, CDR2 FQNEAQ. Trimming took off 5 bases at V and 10 bases at J, with 28 bases between the two ends. The CDR3 loop spans 17 amino acids. CDR3 sequence (DNA): TGTGCCAGCAGCAACACCCTGGGGTTTGCGGGGTTTCAACCGCAGTATTTT. The encoded protein is CASSNTLGFAGFQPQYF.

The chain combines TRBV7-8 with TRBJ2-1, with D possibly matching TRBD2 (5 bases). The germline CDR1 and CDR2 sequences are SGHVS and FQNEAQ. Deletions cut 6 bases from V and 0 bases from J, with 18 bases between. The CDR3 spans 17 residues. The CDR3 DNA follows: TGTGCCAGCAGTCAAACCCGCCCGGGGTTCTCCTACAATGAGCAGTTCTTC. Amino acids: CASSQTRPGFSYNEQFF.

The sample holds a few counts of this clone. The chain links TRBV21-1 to TRBJ2-2; TRBD1 is the table's D call and was not checked against the DNA. TRBV21-1 counts as a pseudogene. The CDR3 sequence is 16 residues long. CDR3 in amino acids: CASSKTDRDAAGELFF. The DNA for the CDR3 is TGTGCCAGCAGCAAAACAGACAGGGATGCGGCCGGGGAGCTGTTTTTT.

As DNA, the CDR3 is TGTGCCAGCAGTTGGACGGAGTATAATTCACCCCTCCACTTT. Translating gives CASSWTEYNSPLHF. V and J are TRBV2 and TRBJ1-6, with D unresolved. The CDR3 totals 14 residues. Germline CDR1 is SNHLY and CDR2 is FYNNEI. V gave up 5 bases and J gave up 4 bases, with 9 bases separating them. Filled out from reference TRBV2 and TRBJ1-6, the complete variable domain reads EPEVTQTPSHQVTQMGQEVILRCVPISNHLYFYWYRQILGQKVEFLVSFYNNEISEKSEIFDDQFSVERPDGSNFTLKIRSTKLEDSAMYFCASSWTEYNSPLHFGNGTRLTVT.

This sequence joins TRBV18 and TRBJ2-3; 10 bases align to TRBD2. With 2 bases clipped from V and 2 bases from J, the junction kept 22 bases outside the gene matches. Germline V gives CDR1 KGHSH, CDR2 LQKENI. The CDR3 runs to 22 residues. CDR3 coding DNA: TGTGCCAGCTCACCAACGCCCGGCTCAGGGTCTAGCGGGAGTAAATCCACAGATACGCAGTATTTT. Translated, it gives CASSPTPGSGSSGSKSTDTQYF.

V is TRBV5-1 and J is TRBJ1-6, with 7 bases that match TRBD1. Germline CDR1 and CDR2: SGHRS and YFSETQ. V lost 0 bases, J lost 6 bases, and 0 bases stayed unmatched. The CDR3 consists of 14 residues. The CDR3: CASSLDRGNSPLHF. In DNA form, the CDR3 reads TGCGCCAGCAGCTTGGACAGGGGTAATTCACCCCTCCACTTT. The full variable domain, its missing parts supplied by reference TRBV5-1 and TRBJ1-6, is KAGVTQTPRYLIKTRGQQVTLSCSPISGHRSVSWYQQTPGQGLQFLFEYFSETQRNKGNFPGRFSGRQFSNSRSEMNVSTLELGDSALYLCASSLDRGNSPLHFGNGTRLTVT.

J is TRBJ2-7 and V is TRBV7-9; the match to TRBD1 covers 11 bases. The germline CDR1 and CDR2 sequences are SEHNR and FQNEAQ (reference sequence). The CDR3 is 15 amino acids. V lost 3 bases, J lost 5 bases, and 6 bases stayed unmatched. CDR3 amino acids: CASSFGQGAKDEQYV. As DNA, the CDR3 is TGTGCCAGCAGCTTTGGACAGGGGGCAAAGGACGAGCAGTACGTC.

This clone occurred a few times. The gene calls are TRBV29-1 and TRBJ1-2; tentatively, D is TRBD1 (5 bases). CDR3 length: 12 amino acids. Germline CDR1 is SQVTM and CDR2 is ANQGSEA. V lost 5 bases to trimming and J lost 2 bases, with 9 bases between them. The CDR3 sequence is CSVKWGNYGYTF. The CDR3 DNA reads as TGCAGCGTTAAATGGGGGAACTATGGCTACACCTTC.

The chain links TRBV9 to TRBJ1-1; unclear D gene. CDR1 and CDR2 (germline): SGDLS, YYNGEE. Deletions cut 1 base from V and 0 bases from J, with 7 bases between. The CDR3 contains 14 residues. The CDR3 sequence is CASSVQSMNTEAFF. The CDR3 DNA is TGTGCCAGCAGCGTACAGAGTATGAACACTGAAGCTTTCTTT. The full variable domain, its missing parts supplied by reference TRBV9 and TRBJ1-1, is DSGVTQTPKHLITATGQRVTLRCSPRSGDLSVYWYQQSLDQGLQFLIQYYNGEERAKGNILERFSAQQFPDLHSELNLSSLELGDSALYFCASSVQSMNTEAFFGQGTRLTVV.

The V gene is TRBV9, the J gene TRBJ2-1, with 9 bases identical to TRBD2. Trimming cost V 2 bases and J 7 bases; bases outside gene matches: 7. The CDR3 covers 15 residues. Germline V gives CDR1 SGDLS, CDR2 YYNGEE. CDR3 region: CASSVRGGGVNEQFF. The CDR3 nucleotides are TGTGCCAGCAGCGTCCGTGGCGGGGGGGTAAATGAGCAGTTCTTC.

The table lists this clone with a count of one. J is TRBJ2-3 and V is TRBV5-1; 7 bases agree with TRBD1. CDR1 is SGHRS, CDR2 YFSETQ, per germline. J gave up 2 bases and V 0 bases, and 3 bases lay outside the gene matches. This CDR3 has 15 residues. The CDR3 DNA reads TGCGCCAGCAGCTTGGTAGGGACAGACACAGATACGCAGTATTTT. Amino acids: CASSLVGTDTDTQYF.

V gene TRBV2 combines with J gene TRBJ1-1, with 7 nucleotides matching TRBD1. Germline V gene lookup returns CDR1 SNHLY and CDR2 FYNNEI. V shed 4 bases, J shed 3 bases, and the junction held 2 bases outside the gene matches. The CDR3 spans 13 residues. CDR3 loop: CASSGTGYTEAFF. The DNA for the CDR3 is TGTGCCAGCAGTGGGACAGGTTACACTGAAGCTTTCTTT.

This sequence joins TRBV9 and TRBJ1-2; D is ambiguous. CDR3 size: 13 residues. CDR1 is SGDLS and CDR2 is YYNGEE in the germline V gene. Between the trimmed V and J ends, which lost 4 bases and 8 bases, there was a span of 15 bases. CDR3 region: CASSPRGAGGYTF. CDR3 coding DNA: TGTGCCAGCAGCCCCCGGGGAGCGGGCGGCTACACCTTC. Combining the CDR3 with reference TRBV9 and TRBJ1-2 gives the whole variable domain DSGVTQTPKHLITATGQRVTLRCSPRSGDLSVYWYQQSLDQGLQFLIQYYNGEERAKGNILERFSAQQFPDLHSELNLSSLELGDSALYFCASSPRGAGGYTFGSGTRLTVV.

The chain is built from TRBV4-1 and TRBJ2-3; no definite D call. The V gene lost 3 bases and the J gene lost 5 bases, with 18 bases spanning the gap. Per the germline V gene, CDR1 is MGHRA and CDR2 is YSYEKL. This CDR3 comprises 16 residues. The CDR3 protein is CASSQAETLKGDTQYF. For the CDR3, the DNA is TGCGCCAGCAGCCAGGCCGAGACACTTAAGGGAGATACGCAGTATTTT.

This clone was recorded once. The chain employs TRBV5-1 and TRBJ1-1; D perhaps matches TRBD1 (6 bases). V was shortened by 3 bases and J by 1 base, with 13 bases between the two germline ends. Germline values: CDR1 SGHRS, CDR2 YFSETQ. The CDR3 length is 15 residues. Written as DNA, the CDR3 is TGCGCCAGCAGCTCGATCGTGGGGGCGAACACTGAAGCTTTCTTT. Amino acid sequence: CASSSIVGANTEAFF.

This rearrangement joins TRBV2 to TRBJ2-1, with 7 bases identical to TRBD1. After removal of 0 bases from V and 10 bases from J, the junction contained 6 bases not matched to a gene. Per germline, CDR1 SNHLY and CDR2 FYNNEI. The CDR3 is made up of 14 amino acids. CDR3: CASSEAMRGQEQFF. The CDR3 nucleotides read TGTGCCAGCAGTGAAGCGATGAGGGGGCAAGAGCAGTTCTTC.

The rearrangement links TRBV7-8 to TRBJ2-1; no clear D gene. Germline CDR1 reads SGHVS; CDR2 reads FQNEAQ. This CDR3 is 14 amino acids long. The V end lost 4 bases, the J end lost 0 bases, and 7 bases lay between the germline ends. The CDR3 nucleotides read TGTGCCAGCAGCTACGGCGGCTCCTACAATGAGCAGTTCTTC. Translated, it gives CASSYGGSYNEQFF.

This clone appeared a few times. The V call is TRBV28, the J call TRBJ1-5; TRBD1 is a possible D gene (5 bases). The length of the CDR3 is 14 residues. Germline values: CDR1 MDHEN, CDR2 SYDVKM. V lost 6 bases to trimming and J lost 0 bases, with 9 bases between them. This CDR3 reads CASRQVPSNQPQHF. CDR3 coding DNA: TGTGCCAGCAGACAGGTACCTAGCAATCAGCCCCAGCATTTT.

This chain connects TRBV5-1 to TRBJ1-2; the D gene is possibly TRBD1 (5 bases). CDR1 and CDR2 from the germline V gene are SGHRS and YFSETQ. CDR3 size: 15 residues. V lost 0 bases to trimming and J lost 2 bases, with 11 bases between them. The CDR3 DNA follows: TGCGCCAGCAGCTTGGTCCCAGCAGGGAACTATGGCTACACCTTC. The encoded protein is CASSLVPAGNYGYTF. Complete variable domain (other parts from reference TRBV5-1 and TRBJ1-2): KAGVTQTPRYLIKTRGQQVTLSCSPISGHRSVSWYQQTPGQGLQFLFEYFSETQRNKGNFPGRFSGRQFSNSRSEMNVSTLELGDSALYLCASSLVPAGNYGYTFGSGTRLTVV.

This chain links TRBV6-5 with TRBJ2-5; TRBD1 is a possible D gene (5 bases). This CDR3 has 14 amino acids. CDR1 is MNHEY, CDR2 SVGAGI, per germline. With 0 bases removed from V and 1 base from J, the gap between germline ends came to 6 bases. The CDR3: CASSYSTAQETQYF. CDR3 coding DNA: TGTGCCAGCAGTTACTCGACAGCCCAAGAGACCCAGTACTTC.